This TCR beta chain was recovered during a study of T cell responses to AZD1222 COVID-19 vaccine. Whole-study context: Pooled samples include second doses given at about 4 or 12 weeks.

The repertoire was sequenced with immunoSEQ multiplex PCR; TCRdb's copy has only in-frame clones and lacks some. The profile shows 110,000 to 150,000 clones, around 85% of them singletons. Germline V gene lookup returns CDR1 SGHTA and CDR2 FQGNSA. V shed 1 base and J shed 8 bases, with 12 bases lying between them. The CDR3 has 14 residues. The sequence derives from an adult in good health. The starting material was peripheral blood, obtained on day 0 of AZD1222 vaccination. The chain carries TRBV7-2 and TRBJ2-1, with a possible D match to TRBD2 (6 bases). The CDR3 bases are TGTGCCAGCAGCTTAGTGGCGGGGTCCGATGAGCAGTTCTTC. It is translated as CASSLVAGSDEQFF.